The sequence of this TCR beta chain was determined in a study of radiation and T cells in renal cell carcinoma. Assay used: immunoSEQ multiplex PCR; TCRdb lists only in-frame clones, some missing. The sample shows about 130,000 clones, more than 70% of them seen only once. The germline V gene has CDR1 SGHAT and CDR2 FQDESV (reference sequence). The V gene end was trimmed by 3 bases and the J gene end by 0 bases; junction bases not matched to a gene: 1. This CDR3 contains 14 residues. The time point was: blood 2 weeks post-SBRT. The sample's treatment: 15 Gy SBRT to primary tumor, nephrectomy 4 weeks later.

The chain links TRBV11-1 to TRBJ1-1, with 7 positions matching TRBD1. The sequencing used blood, collected from a patient whose treatment included radiotherapy and nephrectomy. This receptor was identified in a woman in her 70s with renal cell carcinoma. CDR3 nucleotides: TGTGCCAGCAGCTTCACAGGGGTGAACACTGAAGCTTTCTTT. Encoded protein: CASSFTGVNTEAFF.